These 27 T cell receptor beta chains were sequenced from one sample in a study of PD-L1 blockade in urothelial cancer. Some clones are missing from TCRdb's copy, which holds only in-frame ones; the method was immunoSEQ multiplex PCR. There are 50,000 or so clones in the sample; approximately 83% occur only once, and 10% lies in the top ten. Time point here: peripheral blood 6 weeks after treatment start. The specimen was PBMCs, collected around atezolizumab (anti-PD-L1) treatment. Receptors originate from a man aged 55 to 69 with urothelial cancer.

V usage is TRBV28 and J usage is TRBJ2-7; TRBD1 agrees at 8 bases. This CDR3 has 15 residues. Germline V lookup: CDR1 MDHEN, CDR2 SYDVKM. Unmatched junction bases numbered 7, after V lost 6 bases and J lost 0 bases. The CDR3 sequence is CASRLTGGSSYEQYF. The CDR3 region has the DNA TGTGCCAGCAGATTAACAGGGGGAAGCTCCTACGAGCAGTACTTC. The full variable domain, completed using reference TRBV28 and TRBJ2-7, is DVKVTQSSRYLVKRTGEKVFLECVQDMDHENMFWYRQDPGLGLRLIYFSYDVKMKEKGDIPEGYSVSREKKERFSLILESASTNQTSMYLCASRLTGGSSYEQYFGPGTRLTVT.

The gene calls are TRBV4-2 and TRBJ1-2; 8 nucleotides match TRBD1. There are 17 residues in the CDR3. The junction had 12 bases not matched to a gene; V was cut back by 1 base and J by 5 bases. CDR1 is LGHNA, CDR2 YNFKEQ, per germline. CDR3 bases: TGTGCCAGCAGCCAAGCCGCCAGGGACAGGCGAGGGTATGGCTACACCTTC. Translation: CASSQAARDRRGYGYTF.

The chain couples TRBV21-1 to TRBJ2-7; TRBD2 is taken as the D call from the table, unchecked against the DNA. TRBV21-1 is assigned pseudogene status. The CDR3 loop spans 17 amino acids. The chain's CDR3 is CASSKPGLPKINYEQYF. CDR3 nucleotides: TGTGCCAGCAGCAAGCCGGGACTTCCTAAAATTAACTACGAGCAGTACTTC.

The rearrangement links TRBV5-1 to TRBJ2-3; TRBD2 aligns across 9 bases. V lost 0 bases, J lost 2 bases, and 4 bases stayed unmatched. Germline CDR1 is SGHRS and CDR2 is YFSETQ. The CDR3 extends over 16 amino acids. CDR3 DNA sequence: TGCGCCAGCAGCTTGGTGGGCGGGGGGGCCACAGATACGCAGTATTTT. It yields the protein CASSLVGGGATDTQYF.

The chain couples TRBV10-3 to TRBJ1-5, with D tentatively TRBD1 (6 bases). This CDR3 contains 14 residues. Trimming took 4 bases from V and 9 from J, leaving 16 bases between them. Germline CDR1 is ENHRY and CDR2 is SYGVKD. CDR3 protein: CAISGTDSNGPQHF. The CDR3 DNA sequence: TGTGCCATCAGTGGAACGGACAGCAACGGGCCCCAGCATTTT.

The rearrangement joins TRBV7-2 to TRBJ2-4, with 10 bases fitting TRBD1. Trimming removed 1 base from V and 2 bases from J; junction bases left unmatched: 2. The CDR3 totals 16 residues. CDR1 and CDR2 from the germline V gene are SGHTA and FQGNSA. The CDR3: CASSLGDRGTKNIQYF. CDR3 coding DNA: TGTGCCAGCAGCTTAGGGGACAGGGGAACCAAAAACATTCAGTACTTC.

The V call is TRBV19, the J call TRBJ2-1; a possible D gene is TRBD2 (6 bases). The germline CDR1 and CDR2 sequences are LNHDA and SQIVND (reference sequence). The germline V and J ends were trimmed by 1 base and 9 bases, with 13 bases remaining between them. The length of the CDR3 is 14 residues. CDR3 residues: CASSIVSMGGEQFF. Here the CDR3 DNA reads TGTGCCAGTAGTATAGTGAGTATGGGGGGTGAGCAGTTCTTC.

The CDR3 DNA reads TGTGCCAGCAGTTCGGGCAGGGGTAATTCACCCCTCCACTTT. This encodes CASSSGRGNSPLHF. The chain employs TRBV6-5 and TRBJ1-6, with D tentatively TRBD1 (6 bases). Trimming stripped 4 bases from V and 6 bases from J, with 10 bases between. Looked up from germline, CDR1 is MNHEY and CDR2 is SVGAGI. The CDR3 has 14 amino acids.

The CDR3 here is CASSHGTSGYNEQFF. The CDR3 nucleotides are TGTGCCAGCTCACACGGGACTAGCGGCTACAATGAGCAGTTCTTC. This chain uses TRBV27 with TRBJ2-1; 11 bases are shared with TRBD2. Germline trimming cut 8 bases from V and 3 bases from J; bases unmatched to any gene: 6. The CDR3 length is 15 residues. Germline V gene sequence: CDR1 MNHEY, CDR2 SMNVEV (reference sequence).

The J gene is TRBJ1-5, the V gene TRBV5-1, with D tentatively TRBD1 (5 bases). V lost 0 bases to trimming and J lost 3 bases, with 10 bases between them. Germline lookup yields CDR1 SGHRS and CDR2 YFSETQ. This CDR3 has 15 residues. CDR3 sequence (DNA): TGCGCCAGCAGCTTGGGGGGCAGGTTCAATCAGCCCCAGCATTTT. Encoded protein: CASSLGGRFNQPQHF.

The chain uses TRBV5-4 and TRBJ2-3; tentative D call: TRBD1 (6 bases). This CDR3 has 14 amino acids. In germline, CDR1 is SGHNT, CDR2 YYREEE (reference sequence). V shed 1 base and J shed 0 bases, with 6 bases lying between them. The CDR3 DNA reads TGTGCCAGCAGCTTGCAGGGGAGCACAGATACGCAGTATTTT. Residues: CASSLQGSTDTQYF.

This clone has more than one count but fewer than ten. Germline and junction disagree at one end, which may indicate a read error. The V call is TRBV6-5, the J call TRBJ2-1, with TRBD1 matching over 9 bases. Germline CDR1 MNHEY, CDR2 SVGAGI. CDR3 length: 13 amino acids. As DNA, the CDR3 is TGTGCCAGCTGTTACCGGACAGGGGATGAGCAGTTCTTC. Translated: CASCYRTGDEQFF.

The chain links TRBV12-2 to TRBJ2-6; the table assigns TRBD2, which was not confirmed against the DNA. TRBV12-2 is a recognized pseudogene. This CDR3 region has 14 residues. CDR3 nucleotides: TGTGCAAGTCGCTTGAGCTCTGGGGCCAACGTCCTGACTTTC. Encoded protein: CASRLSSGANVLTF.

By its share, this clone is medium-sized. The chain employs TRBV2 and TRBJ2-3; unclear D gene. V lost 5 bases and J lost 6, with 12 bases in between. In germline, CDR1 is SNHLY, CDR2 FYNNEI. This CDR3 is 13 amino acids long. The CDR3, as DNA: TGTGCCAGCAGTCCGAACGCTAGGGATACGCAGTATTTT. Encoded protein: CASSPNARDTQYF. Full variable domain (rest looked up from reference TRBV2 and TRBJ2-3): EPEVTQTPSHQVTQMGQEVILRCVPISNHLYFYWYRQILGQKVEFLVSFYNNEISEKSEIFDDQFSVERPDGSNFTLKIRSTKLEDSAMYFCASSPNARDTQYFGPGTRLTVL.

DNA of the CDR3: TGTGCCCCAAGGAACAGGCCGTCCTACGAGCAGTACTTC. This sequence encodes CAPRNRPSYEQYF. This chain connects TRBV19 to TRBJ2-7; D might be TRBD1 (5 bases). The V gene lost 11 bases and the J gene lost 1 base, with 15 bases spanning the gap. From germline, CDR1 is LNHDA and CDR2 SQIVND (reference sequence). This CDR3 comprises 13 residues.

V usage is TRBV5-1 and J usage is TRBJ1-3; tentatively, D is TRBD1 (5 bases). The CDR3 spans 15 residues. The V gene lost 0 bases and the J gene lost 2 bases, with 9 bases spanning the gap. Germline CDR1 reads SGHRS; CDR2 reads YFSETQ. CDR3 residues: CASSLEGIAGNTIYF. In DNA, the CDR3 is TGCGCCAGCAGCTTGGAGGGGATTGCTGGAAACACCATATATTTT.

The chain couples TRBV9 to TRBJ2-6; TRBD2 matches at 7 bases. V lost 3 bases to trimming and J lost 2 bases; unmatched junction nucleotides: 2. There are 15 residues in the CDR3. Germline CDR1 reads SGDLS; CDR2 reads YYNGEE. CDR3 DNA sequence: TGTGCCAGCAGCGCGAGCGGGGCTGGGGCCAACGTCCTGACTTTC. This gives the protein CASSASGAGANVLTF.

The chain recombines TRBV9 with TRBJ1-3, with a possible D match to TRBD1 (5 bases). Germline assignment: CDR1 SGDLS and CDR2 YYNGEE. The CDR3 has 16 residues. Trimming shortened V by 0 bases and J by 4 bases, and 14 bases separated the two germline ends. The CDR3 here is CASSVGPGMEGNTIYF. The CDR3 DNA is TGTGCCAGCAGCGTAGGCCCAGGGATGGAAGGAAACACCATATATTTT.

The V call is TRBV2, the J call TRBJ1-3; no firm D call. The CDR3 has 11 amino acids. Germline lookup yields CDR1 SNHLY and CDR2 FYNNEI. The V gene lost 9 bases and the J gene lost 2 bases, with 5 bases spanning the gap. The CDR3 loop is CARRTGNTIYF. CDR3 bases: TGTGCCAGGAGAACTGGAAACACCATATATTTT.

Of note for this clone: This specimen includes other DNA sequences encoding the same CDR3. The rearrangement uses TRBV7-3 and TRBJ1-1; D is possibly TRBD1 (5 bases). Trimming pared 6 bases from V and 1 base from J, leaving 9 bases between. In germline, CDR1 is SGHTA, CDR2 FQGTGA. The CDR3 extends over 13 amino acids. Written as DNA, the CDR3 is TGTGCCAGCAGTTCCCAGGGGAACACTGAAGCTTTCTTT. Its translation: CASSSQGNTEAFF.

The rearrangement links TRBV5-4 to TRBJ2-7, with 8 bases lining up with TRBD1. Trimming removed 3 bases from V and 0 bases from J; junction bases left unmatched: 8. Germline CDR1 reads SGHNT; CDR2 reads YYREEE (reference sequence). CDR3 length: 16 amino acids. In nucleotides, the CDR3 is TGTGCCAGCAGCTCGACACAGGGGGTAGGCTCCTACGAGCAGTACTTC. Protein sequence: CASSSTQGVGSYEQYF.

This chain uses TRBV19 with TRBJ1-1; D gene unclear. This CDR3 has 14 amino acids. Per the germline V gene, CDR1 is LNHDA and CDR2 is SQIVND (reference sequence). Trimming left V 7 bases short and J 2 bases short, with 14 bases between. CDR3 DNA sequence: TGTGCCAGTAAAGTAGGAGGGAGTAACACTGAAGCTTTCTTT. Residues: CASKVGGSNTEAFF.

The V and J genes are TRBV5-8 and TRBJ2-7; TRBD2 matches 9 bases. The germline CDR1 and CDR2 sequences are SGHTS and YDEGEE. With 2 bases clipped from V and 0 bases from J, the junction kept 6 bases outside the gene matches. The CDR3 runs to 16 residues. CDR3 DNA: TGTGCCAGCAGCTTATGGCGGGGGGGCTCCTCCTACGAGCAGTACTTC. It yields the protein CASSLWRGGSSYEQYF.

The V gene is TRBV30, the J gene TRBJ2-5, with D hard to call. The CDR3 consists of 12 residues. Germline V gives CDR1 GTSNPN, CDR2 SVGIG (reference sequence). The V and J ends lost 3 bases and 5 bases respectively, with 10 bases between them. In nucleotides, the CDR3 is TGTGCCTGGAGCCCGGGTGGGGAGACCCAGTACTTC. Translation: CAWSPGGETQYF.

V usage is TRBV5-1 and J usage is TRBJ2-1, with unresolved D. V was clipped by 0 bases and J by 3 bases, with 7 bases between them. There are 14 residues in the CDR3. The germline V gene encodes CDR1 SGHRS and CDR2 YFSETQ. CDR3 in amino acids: CASSLAQDYNEQFF. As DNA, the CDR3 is TGCGCCAGCAGCTTGGCTCAGGACTACAATGAGCAGTTCTTC.

The CDR3 here is CASSYSGHSGYTF. The CDR3 DNA follows: TGTGCCAGCAGTTATAGCGGACACTCAGGCTACACCTTC. The rearrangement uses TRBV6-5 and TRBJ1-2, with a weak D call TRBD1 (5 bases). In germline, CDR1 is MNHEY, CDR2 SVGAGI. Trimming removed 3 bases from V and 8 bases from J, with 13 bases in between. The CDR3 covers 13 residues.

The CDR3 DNA follows: TGTGCCAGCAGTTCTAGCAAGCCCGGGGAGCTGTTTTTT. The encoded protein is CASSSSKPGELFF. This chain uses TRBV2 with TRBJ2-2; the D gene is possibly TRBD2 (5 bases). The germline V gene has CDR1 SNHLY and CDR2 FYNNEI. This CDR3 comprises 13 residues. Trimming left V 5 bases short and J 6 bases short, with 10 bases between.